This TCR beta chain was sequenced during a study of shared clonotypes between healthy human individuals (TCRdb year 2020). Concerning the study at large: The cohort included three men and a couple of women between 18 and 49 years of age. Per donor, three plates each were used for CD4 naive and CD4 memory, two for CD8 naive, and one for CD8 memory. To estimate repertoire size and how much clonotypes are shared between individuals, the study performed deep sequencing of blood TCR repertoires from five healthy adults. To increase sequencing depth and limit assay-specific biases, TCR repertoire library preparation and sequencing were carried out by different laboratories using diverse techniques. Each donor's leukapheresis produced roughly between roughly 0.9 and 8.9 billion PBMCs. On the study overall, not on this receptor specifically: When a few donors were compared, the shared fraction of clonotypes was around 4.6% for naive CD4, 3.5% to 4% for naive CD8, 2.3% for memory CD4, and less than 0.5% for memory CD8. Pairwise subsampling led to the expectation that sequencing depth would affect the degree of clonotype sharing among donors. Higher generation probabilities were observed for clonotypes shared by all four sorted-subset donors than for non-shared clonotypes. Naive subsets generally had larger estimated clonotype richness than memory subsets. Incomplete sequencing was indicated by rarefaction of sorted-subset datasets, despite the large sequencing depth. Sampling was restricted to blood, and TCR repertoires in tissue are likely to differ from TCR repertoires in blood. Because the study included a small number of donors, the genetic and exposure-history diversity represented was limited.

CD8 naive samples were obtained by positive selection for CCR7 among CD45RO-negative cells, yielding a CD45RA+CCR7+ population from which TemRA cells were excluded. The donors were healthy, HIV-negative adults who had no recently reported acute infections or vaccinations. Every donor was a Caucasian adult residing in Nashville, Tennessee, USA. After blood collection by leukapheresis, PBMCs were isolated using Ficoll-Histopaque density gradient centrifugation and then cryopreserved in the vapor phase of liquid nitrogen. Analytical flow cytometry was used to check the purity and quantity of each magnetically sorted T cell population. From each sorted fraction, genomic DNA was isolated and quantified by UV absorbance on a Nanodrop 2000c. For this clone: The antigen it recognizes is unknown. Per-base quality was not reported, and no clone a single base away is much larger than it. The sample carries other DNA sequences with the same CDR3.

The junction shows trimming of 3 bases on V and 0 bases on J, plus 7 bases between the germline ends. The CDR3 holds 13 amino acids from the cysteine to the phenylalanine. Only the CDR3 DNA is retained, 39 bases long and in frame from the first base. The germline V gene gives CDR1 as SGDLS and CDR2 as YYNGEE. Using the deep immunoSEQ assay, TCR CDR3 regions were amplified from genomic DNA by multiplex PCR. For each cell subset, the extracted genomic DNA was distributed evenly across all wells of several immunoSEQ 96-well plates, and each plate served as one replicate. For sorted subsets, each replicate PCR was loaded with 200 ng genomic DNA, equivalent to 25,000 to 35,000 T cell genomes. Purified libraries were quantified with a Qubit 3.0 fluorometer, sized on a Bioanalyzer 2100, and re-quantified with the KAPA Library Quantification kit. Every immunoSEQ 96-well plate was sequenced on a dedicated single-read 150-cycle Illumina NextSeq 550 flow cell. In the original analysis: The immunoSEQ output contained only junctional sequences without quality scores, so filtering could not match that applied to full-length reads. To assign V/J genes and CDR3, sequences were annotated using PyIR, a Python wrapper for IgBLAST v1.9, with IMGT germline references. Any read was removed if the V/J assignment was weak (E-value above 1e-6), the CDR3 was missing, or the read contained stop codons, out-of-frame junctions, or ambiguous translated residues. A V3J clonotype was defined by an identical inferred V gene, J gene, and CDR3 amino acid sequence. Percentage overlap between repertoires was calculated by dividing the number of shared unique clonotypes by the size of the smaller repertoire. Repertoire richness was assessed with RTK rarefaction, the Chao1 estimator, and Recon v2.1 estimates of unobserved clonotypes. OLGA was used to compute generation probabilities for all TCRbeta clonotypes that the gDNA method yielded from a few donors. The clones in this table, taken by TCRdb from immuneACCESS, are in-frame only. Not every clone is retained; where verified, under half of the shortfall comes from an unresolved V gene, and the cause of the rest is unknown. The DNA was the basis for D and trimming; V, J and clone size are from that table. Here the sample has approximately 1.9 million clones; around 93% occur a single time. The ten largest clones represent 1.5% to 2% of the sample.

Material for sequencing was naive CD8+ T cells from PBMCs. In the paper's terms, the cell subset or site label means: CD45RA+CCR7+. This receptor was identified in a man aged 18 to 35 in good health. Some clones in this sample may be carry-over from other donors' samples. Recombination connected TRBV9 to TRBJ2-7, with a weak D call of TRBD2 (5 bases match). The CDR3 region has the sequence CASSAGISYEQYF. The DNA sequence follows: TGTGCCAGCAGCGCGGGGATCTCCTACGAGCAGTACTTC.